The 27 T cell receptor beta chains listed next were all sequenced from one sample in a study of CD4 T cells in relation to SARS-CoV-2 and coronaviruses. Using immunoSEQ multiplex PCR, the repertoire was profiled, and TCRdb retains in-frame clones only, with some absent. The data show tens of thousands of clones, 86% seen once. Unexposed donor CD4+ T cells date from about 2011-2018, before the COVID-19 pandemic. The sequenced sample consisted of memory CD4+ T cells from PBMCs. The source is a human donor in good health.

This sequence joins TRBV9 and TRBJ1-1; TRBD1 agrees at 7 bases. CDR3 length: 14 amino acids. J gave up 2 bases and V 4 bases, and 5 bases lay outside the gene matches. The germline CDR1 and CDR2 sequences are SGDLS and YYNGEE. The CDR3, as DNA: TGTGCCAGCAGCAAAGGACAGGCCAACACTGAAGCTTTCTTT. It yields the protein CASSKGQANTEAFF.

This sequence joins TRBV2 and TRBJ2-5, with TRBD2 matching over 9 bases. J lost 6 bases, V lost 1 base, and 3 bases had no gene match. CDR1 is SNHLY and CDR2 is FYNNEI in the germline V gene. The CDR3 is 14 amino acids. The CDR3 DNA reads as TGTGCCAGCAGTGAAGAGGCGGGAGGGCAGACCCAGTACTTC. It specifies CASSEEAGGQTQYF.

The rearrangement joins TRBV2 to TRBJ1-2; a possible D gene is TRBD1 (5 bases). Per germline, CDR1 SNHLY and CDR2 FYNNEI. V lost 2 bases and J 3 bases, leaving 19 bases between the germline ends. This CDR3 is 17 amino acids long. Here the CDR3 reads CASSEMQMGRVDYGYTF. The CDR3 region has the DNA TGTGCCAGCAGTGAAATGCAGATGGGCAGGGTGGACTATGGCTACACCTTC. Full variable domain (remainder filled in from reference TRBV2 and TRBJ1-2): EPEVTQTPSHQVTQMGQEVILRCVPISNHLYFYWYRQILGQKVEFLVSFYNNEISEKSEIFDDQFSVERPDGSNFTLKIRSTKLEDSAMYFCASSEMQMGRVDYGYTFGSGTRLTVV.

This chain uses TRBV18 with TRBJ2-3; 7 bases agree with TRBD1. This CDR3 is 15 amino acids long. J was trimmed by 0 bases and V by 1 base; bases with no gene match: 1. The germline gives CDR1 KGHSH, CDR2 LQKENI. The CDR3 DNA sequence: TGTGCCAGCTCACCACAGACAGGGAGCACAGATACGCAGTATTTT. It translates to CASSPQTGSTDTQYF.

This clone has only one observation. V and J are TRBV12-3 or TRBV12-4 and TRBJ2-5; the D is unclear. This CDR3 region has 10 residues. V was trimmed by 8 bases and J by 4 bases, leaving 5 bases between them. The CDR3 protein is CASGLETQYF. In DNA form, the CDR3 reads TGTGCCAGCGGCCTAGAGACCCAGTACTTC.

The chain employs TRBV5-1 and TRBJ1-2, with 7 positions matching TRBD1. The CDR3 contains 13 residues. Germline assignment: CDR1 SGHRS and CDR2 YFSETQ. With V trimmed by 6 bases and J by 6 bases, 8 bases remained unmatched. This CDR3 reads CASTRERGHGYTF. CDR3 nucleotides: TGCGCCAGCACCCGTGAGAGGGGGCATGGCTACACCTTC.

The chain has TRBV4-1 and TRBJ1-5, with D perhaps TRBD1 (5 bases). Germline V gene data show CDR1 as MGHRA and CDR2 as YSYEKL. The V end was cut by 4 bases, the J end by 7 bases, with 14 bases between. This CDR3 spans 14 amino acids. CDR3 in amino acids: CASSRLRGLQPQHF. The CDR3 bases are TGCGCCAGCAGCCGCCTCCGGGGGTTACAGCCCCAGCATTTT.

V and J are TRBV28 and TRBJ1-5; 7 bases fit TRBD1. This CDR3 comprises 15 residues. Trimming removed 4 bases from V and 2 bases from J; junction bases left unmatched: 5. CDR1 is MDHEN, CDR2 SYDVKM, per germline. The CDR3 sequence is CASSSPTGRNQPQHF. The CDR3 DNA follows: TGTGCCAGCAGTTCACCGACAGGGCGCAATCAGCCCCAGCATTTT. Looking up the rest from reference TRBV28 and TRBJ1-5 gives the full variable domain: DVKVTQSSRYLVKRTGEKVFLECVQDMDHENMFWYRQDPGLGLRLIYFSYDVKMKEKGDIPEGYSVSREKKERFSLILESASTNQTSMYLCASSSPTGRNQPQHFGDGTRLSIL.

This clone was observed a handful of times. Within the sample, other DNA sequences also encode this same CDR3. The rearrangement links TRBV3-1 (or the pseudogene TRBV3-2) to TRBJ2-3; D remains unclear. The V and J ends lost 3 bases and 0 bases respectively, with 7 bases between them. The CDR3 is made up of 14 amino acids. The V gene's germline CDR1 is LGHDT and CDR2 YNNKEL (reference sequence). The CDR3 nucleotides read TGTGCCAGCAGCCAGACTTCGAGCACAGATACGCAGTATTTT. Protein product: CASSQTSSTDTQYF.

The chain combines TRBV18 with TRBJ2-1; the match to TRBD1 covers 7 bases. Germline CDR1 KGHSH, CDR2 LQKENI. The CDR3 extends over 14 amino acids. V lost 4 bases and J lost 6; bases outside the gene matches: 6. The CDR3, as DNA: TGTGCCAGCTCACGAGACAGGGCCAGCAATGAGCAGTTCTTC. Amino acids: CASSRDRASNEQFF.

The V and J genes are TRBV3-1 (or the pseudogene TRBV3-2) and TRBJ1-1; 7 nucleotides agree with TRBD1. There are 16 residues in the CDR3. Germline V lookup: CDR1 LGHDT, CDR2 YNNKEL (reference sequence). With 3 bases clipped from V and 3 bases from J, the junction kept 10 bases outside the gene matches. The CDR3 is CASSHDRAYGYTEAFF. CDR3 in DNA: TGTGCCAGCAGCCACGACAGGGCCTACGGGTACACTGAAGCTTTCTTT.

The chain recombines TRBV11-2 with TRBJ1-6, with D possibly matching TRBD1 (6 bases). V shed 2 bases and J shed 13 bases, with 9 bases lying between them. CDR1 SGHAT and CDR2 FQNNGV come from the germline V gene. This CDR3 is built from 12 residues. The CDR3 sequence: CASSLSQGPLHF. The CDR3 DNA reads TGTGCCAGCAGCTTAAGCCAGGGGCCCCTCCACTTT.

CDR3 amino acids: CASSLPRTSGSFTGELFF. CDR3 DNA sequence: TGTGCCAGCAGTTTACCGCGGACTAGCGGGAGTTTCACCGGGGAGCTGTTTTTT. The chain has TRBV28 and TRBJ2-2, with TRBD2 identical over 13 bases. The CDR3 extends over 18 amino acids. Germline-derived CDR1 and CDR2 are MDHEN and SYDVKM. Unmatched junction bases numbered 7, after V lost 2 bases and J lost 4 bases.

V and J are TRBV4-2 and TRBJ2-2, with D perhaps TRBD2 (7 bases). V lost 1 base to trimming and J lost 4 bases, with 10 bases between them. Germline V gene data show CDR1 as LGHNA and CDR2 as YNFKEQ. This CDR3 has 15 amino acids. The CDR3 sequence is CASSQGGGGTGELFF. DNA for the CDR3: TGTGCCAGCAGCCAAGGGGGAGGGGGCACCGGGGAGCTGTTTTTT.

This chain joins TRBV5-8 and TRBJ1-6; TRBD1 is a possible D gene (6 bases). CDR3 length: 15 amino acids. Trimming pared 0 bases from V and 10 bases from J, leaving 14 bases between. The germline CDR1 and CDR2 sequences are SGHTS and YDEGEE. CDR3 DNA sequence: TGTGCCAGCAGCTTGGCGAGTATGGGACACTCACCCCTCCACTTT. It translates to CASSLASMGHSPLHF.

The rearrangement uses TRBV28 and TRBJ2-3; 7 nucleotides line up with TRBD2. V lost 3 bases, J lost 4 bases, and 4 bases stayed unmatched. Germline V gene sequence: CDR1 MDHEN, CDR2 SYDVKM. The CDR3 runs to 14 residues. This chain's CDR3 is CASSFQRDADTQYF. The CDR3 nucleotides are TGTGCCAGCAGTTTCCAGCGGGACGCAGATACGCAGTATTTT.

This clone has only one observation. The gene calls are TRBV15 and TRBJ2-1; 12 bases align to TRBD2. The V gene end was trimmed by 6 bases and the J gene end by 2 bases; junction bases not matched to a gene: 5. The CDR3 is 16 amino acids. Germline V gene sequence: CDR1 LNHNV, CDR2 YYDKDF (reference sequence). CDR3 nucleotide sequence: TGTGCCACCAGGACTACTAGCGGGAGGCCCTACAATGAGCAGTTCTTC. It specifies CATRTTSGRPYNEQFF.

The rearrangement links TRBV20-1 to TRBJ2-1; perhaps D is TRBD1 or TRBD2 (5 bases each). Trimming removed 4 bases at V and 12 bases at J, with 13 bases between. Germline CDR1 and CDR2: DFQATT and SNEGSKA (reference sequence). The CDR3 has 11 amino acids. CDR3 DNA: TGCAGTGCTATCGGGGCGGTTGGGCAGTTCTTC. Translating gives CSAIGAVGQFF.

The chain joins TRBV28 to TRBJ2-5, with TRBD2 matching 9 bases. Germline CDR1 MDHEN, CDR2 SYDVKM. The ends lost 6 bases at V and 5 bases at J; junction bases unmatched: 13. The CDR3 sequence is 16 residues long. CDR3 region: CASRTKGGRARETQYF. Written as DNA, the CDR3 is TGTGCCAGCAGGACCAAGGGCGGGAGGGCCCGTGAGACCCAGTACTTC.

This sequence joins TRBV4-1 and TRBJ2-7; tentatively, D is TRBD1 (6 bases). The CDR3 extends over 16 amino acids. Trimming pared 3 bases from V and 1 base from J, leaving 16 bases between. Germline assignment: CDR1 MGHRA and CDR2 YSYEKL. CDR3 nucleotides: TGCGCCAGCAGCCAGCAATCCCAACAGGGATCCTACGAGCAGTACTTC. Translating it yields CASSQQSQQGSYEQYF.

In its sample, this clone was seen once. The V call is TRBV5-1, the J call TRBJ2-1, with D tentatively TRBD2 (7 bases). The CDR3 is 15 amino acids. V gave up 1 base and J gave up 9 bases, with 17 bases separating them. Per the germline V gene, CDR1 is SGHRS and CDR2 is YFSETQ. CDR3 loop: CASSLLSRGASEQFF. In DNA, the CDR3 is TGCGCCAGCAGCTTGCTGTCTCGGGGGGCCTCTGAGCAGTTCTTC.

The chain carries TRBV6-2 or TRBV6-3 and TRBJ1-1; no definite D call. Germline lookup yields CDR1 MNHEY and CDR2 SVGEGT. The CDR3 is made up of 15 amino acids. Trimming shortened V by 4 bases and J by 5 bases, and 17 bases separated the two germline ends. The CDR3 here is CASSFSVKGGTEAFF. The DNA of the CDR3 is TGTGCCAGCAGTTTTTCCGTCAAGGGAGGTACTGAAGCTTTCTTT.

This clone was seen only once. The CDR3 DNA sequence: TGTGCCAGCAGGCCGGGACAGGGTTATCAGCCCCAGCATTTT. This encodes CASRPGQGYQPQHF. The rearrangement links TRBV6-5 to TRBJ1-5; the match to TRBD1 covers 9 bases. The V gene's germline CDR1 is MNHEY and CDR2 SVGAGI. J was trimmed by 5 bases and V by 6 bases; bases with no gene match: 5. CDR3 size: 14 residues.

J is TRBJ1-5 and V is TRBV24-1; a possible D gene is TRBD1 (6 bases). The germline gives CDR1 KGHDR, CDR2 SFDVKD. V gave up 6 bases and J gave up 6 bases, with 11 bases separating them. CDR3 length: 13 residues. The CDR3 loop is CATSPGAPQPQHF. For the CDR3, the DNA is TGTGCCACCAGTCCGGGGGCACCTCAGCCCCAGCATTTT.

The rearrangement links TRBV4-1 to TRBJ2-7, with 9 bases that match TRBD1. The CDR3 totals 13 residues. The V segment lost 4 bases and the J segment 3 bases; nucleotides outside the gene matches: 1. Germline V lookup: CDR1 MGHRA, CDR2 YSYEKL. CDR3 region: CASSRGQGYEQYF. In DNA, the CDR3 is TGCGCCAGCAGCCGGGGACAGGGCTACGAGCAGTACTTC.

The genes are TRBV28 and TRBJ1-5, with 7 bases identical to TRBD1. Germline CDR1 MDHEN, CDR2 SYDVKM. With 9 bases clipped from V and 5 bases from J, the junction kept 4 bases outside the gene matches. This CDR3 has 12 residues. CDR3 DNA: TGTGCCAGTGGGACAGTTGATCAGCCCCAGCATTTT. Protein product: CASGTVDQPQHF.

The chain links TRBV19 to TRBJ2-1; 7 nucleotides align to TRBD2. In germline, CDR1 is LNHDA, CDR2 SQIVND (reference sequence). The V and J ends lost 4 bases and 4 bases, in that order; junction bases with no gene match: 7. This CDR3 is 15 amino acids long. The CDR3 protein is CASSKLGGGYNEQFF. The CDR3 coding sequence is TGTGCCAGTAGTAAGCTCGGCGGGGGTTACAATGAGCAGTTCTTC. Complete variable domain (other parts from reference TRBV19 and TRBJ2-1): DGGITQSPKYLFRKEGQNVTLSCEQNLNHDAMYWYRQDPGQGLRLIYYSQIVNDFQKGDIAEGYSVSREKKESFPLTVTSAQKNPTAFYLCASSKLGGGYNEQFFGPGTRLTVL.